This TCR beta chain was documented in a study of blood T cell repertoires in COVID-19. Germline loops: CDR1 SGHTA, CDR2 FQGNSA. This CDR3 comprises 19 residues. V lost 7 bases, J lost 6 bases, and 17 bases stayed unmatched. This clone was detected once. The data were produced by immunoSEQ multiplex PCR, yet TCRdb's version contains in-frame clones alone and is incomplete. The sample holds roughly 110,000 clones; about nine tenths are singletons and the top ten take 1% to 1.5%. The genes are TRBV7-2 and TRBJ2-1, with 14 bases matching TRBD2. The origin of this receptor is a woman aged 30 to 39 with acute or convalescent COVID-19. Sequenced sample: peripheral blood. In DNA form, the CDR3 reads TGTGCCAGCACCCAACTAGGGACTAGCGGGGGCGTAATTCGCAATGAGCAGTTCTTC. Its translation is CASTQLGTSGGVIRNEQFF.